The 17 T cell receptor beta chains below were found in one sample sequenced in a study of T cell responses to AZD1222 COVID-19 vaccine. Profiled with immunoSEQ multiplex PCR; TCRdb holds only in-frame clones, not every one. The table records some 110,000 clones, around 88% of them present only once. The sequencing used peripheral blood, collected 28 days after the second AZD1222 dose. The source is an adult who received the AZD1222 COVID-19 vaccine.

The chain uses TRBV16 and TRBJ2-5; TRBD1 agrees at 7 bases. The CDR3 extends over 16 amino acids. Trimming at V came to 7 bases and at J to 3 bases, leaving 14 bases not matched to a gene. CDR1 and CDR2 from the germline V gene are KGHSY and FQNENV. The CDR3 protein is CASTTGDSGTKETQYF. The DNA for the CDR3 is TGTGCCAGCACCACTGGGGACAGTGGAACCAAAGAGACCCAGTACTTC.

The chain uses TRBV6-1 and TRBJ2-3, with D maybe TRBD2 (5 bases). Germline CDR1 and CDR2: MNHNS and SASEGT. Trimming removed 2 bases from V and 6 bases from J, with 15 bases in between. This CDR3 comprises 15 residues. The CDR3 region is CASSESWRALDTQYF. Here the CDR3 DNA reads TGTGCCAGCAGTGAATCTTGGCGGGCGTTGGATACGCAGTATTTT.

This chain links TRBV11-2 with TRBJ2-1; possible D gene TRBD2, 5 bases. The CDR3 totals 13 residues. V lost 4 bases and J lost 9, with 13 bases in between. Germline values: CDR1 SGHAT, CDR2 FQNNGV. CDR3 bases: TGTGCCAGCAGCTGGCCGGGGAAGGGTGAGCAGTTCTTC. Translating gives CASSWPGKGEQFF.

The chain is built from TRBV19 and TRBJ1-4, with 12 bases matching TRBD1. The ends lost 4 bases at V and 8 bases at J; junction bases unmatched: 11. Germline CDR1 and CDR2: LNHDA and SQIVND (reference sequence). The length of the CDR3 is 17 residues. CDR3 amino acids: CASSSPGQGARKEKLFF. The DNA of the CDR3 is TGTGCCAGTAGTAGTCCGGGACAGGGGGCTCGGAAGGAAAAACTGTTTTTT.

This chain uses TRBV9 with TRBJ2-3; TRBD2 aligns across 9 bases. Germline lookup yields CDR1 SGDLS and CDR2 YYNGEE. J gave up 8 bases and V 0 bases, and 10 bases lay outside the gene matches. This CDR3 spans 16 amino acids. CDR3: CASSVDSGRTPGTQYF. The CDR3 DNA sequence: TGTGCCAGCAGCGTAGACAGCGGGAGGACCCCCGGTACGCAGTATTTT.

This chain uses TRBV5-1 with TRBJ2-3; D may be TRBD2 (6 bases). The V end lost 4 bases, the J end lost 2 bases, and 14 bases lay between the germline ends. This CDR3 spans 15 amino acids. Germline V lookup: CDR1 SGHRS, CDR2 YFSETQ. CDR3 bases: TGCGCCAGCAGCGGGGGGACGGCTGACACAGATACGCAGTATTTT. This codes for CASSGGTADTDTQYF.

The chain links TRBV10-1 to TRBJ2-5; maybe TRBD1 (7 bases). CDR3 size: 13 residues. Deletions cut 6 bases from V and 11 bases from J, with 19 bases between. CDR1 is WNHNN, CDR2 SYGVQD, per germline (reference sequence). CDR3 nucleotides: TGCGCCAGCAGCCCCGGGACTCCGACAGGGCAGTACTTC. It codes for CASSPGTPTGQYF.

The chain's CDR3 is CASRRDREFEQFF. In DNA, the CDR3 is TGTGCCAGCAGACGTGACAGGGAATTTGAGCAGTTCTTC. The chain employs TRBV27 and TRBJ2-1, with 7 bases lining up with TRBD1. Trimming took 6 bases from V and 9 from J; bases not matched to a gene: 8. Germline-derived CDR1 and CDR2 are MNHEY and SMNVEV (reference sequence). CDR3 size: 13 residues.

This clone was seen once. This chain's CDR3 is CASSSDRGTYEQYF. CDR3 sequence (DNA): TGTGCCAGCAGTTCGGACAGGGGTACGTACGAGCAGTACTTC. The chain uses TRBV2 and TRBJ2-7, with TRBD1 matching 9 bases. The J segment lost 4 bases and the V segment lost 5 bases, leaving 6 bases of the junction unmatched. The CDR3 length is 14 residues. The germline CDR1 and CDR2 sequences are SNHLY and FYNNEI.

This clone was observed a single time. In nucleotides, the CDR3 is TGTGCCAGCAGTTTATGGCGCACCGGGGAGCTGTTTTTT. It specifies CASSLWRTGELFF. The V gene is TRBV27, the J gene TRBJ2-2; the D is unclear. The CDR3 contains 13 residues. Germline CDR1 reads MNHEY; CDR2 reads SMNVEV (reference sequence). With 1 base removed from V and 4 bases from J, the gap between germline ends came to 4 bases.

This chain links TRBV30 with TRBJ1-4; 7 positions match TRBD1. There are 14 residues in the CDR3. The ends lost 7 bases at V and 4 bases at J; junction bases unmatched: 9. Per the germline V gene, CDR1 is GTSNPN and CDR2 is SVGIG (reference sequence). CDR3 sequence (DNA): TGTGCCTACGCCGGACAGGCAATTAATGAAAAACTGTTTTTT. This sequence encodes CAYAGQAINEKLFF.

J is TRBJ1-6 and V is TRBV27; 9 bases line up with TRBD1. This CDR3 has 15 residues. CDR1 MNHEY and CDR2 SMNVEV come from the germline V gene (reference sequence). V dropped 5 bases and J dropped 7; count of bases not matched to a gene: 6. The CDR3 sequence is CASSAQGAGNSPLHF. CDR3 nucleotide sequence: TGTGCCAGCAGTGCACAGGGGGCAGGGAATTCACCCCTCCACTTT.

The CDR3 sequence: CASQPPNEPGYTF. The CDR3 region has the DNA TGTGCCAGCCAGCCCCCGAATGAGCCTGGCTACACCTTC. The chain has TRBV5-4 and TRBJ1-2; D gene uncertain. The V and J ends lost 7 bases and 7 bases respectively, with 17 bases between them. The CDR3 runs 13 residues. Germline lookup yields CDR1 SGHNT and CDR2 YYREEE (reference sequence).

J is TRBJ2-2 and V is TRBV9, with 7 nucleotides matching TRBD2. The ends lost 1 base at V and 0 bases at J; junction bases unmatched: 6. The germline V gene encodes CDR1 SGDLS and CDR2 YYNGEE. The CDR3 totals 17 residues. CDR3 loop: CASSVSRGGANTGELFF. For the CDR3, the DNA is TGTGCCAGCAGCGTATCCCGTGGGGGGGCGAACACCGGGGAGCTGTTTTTT.

This chain connects TRBV11-2 to TRBJ1-1, with 10 nucleotides matching TRBD1. Unmatched junction bases numbered 12, after V lost 1 base and J lost 4 bases. This CDR3 has 18 residues. The V gene's germline CDR1 is SGHAT and CDR2 FQNNGV. The chain's CDR3 is CASSLGRQGALMLTEAFF. DNA of the CDR3: TGTGCCAGCAGCTTAGGAAGACAGGGGGCGCTGATGCTCACTGAAGCTTTCTTT.

The CDR3 DNA reads TGTGCCAGCAGGACCCAAACGCGGGGGGGCAATGAGCAGTTCTTC. Translation gives CASRTQTRGGNEQFF. This rearrangement joins TRBV28 to TRBJ2-1; 9 nucleotides line up with TRBD2. Germline V gene lookup returns CDR1 MDHEN and CDR2 SYDVKM. V trimming: 6 bases; J trimming: 6 bases; junction bases outside the gene matches: 9. This CDR3 is 15 amino acids long.

This chain uses TRBV7-3 with TRBJ2-6; maybe TRBD2 (5 bases). This CDR3 has 16 residues. Germline CDR1 SGHTA, CDR2 FQGTGA. V shed 5 bases and J shed 2 bases, with 13 bases lying between them. The CDR3 DNA reads as TGTGCCAGCAGCCCAATAGCGTCTGCTGGGGCCAACGTCCTGACTTTC. Translating gives CASSPIASAGANVLTF.